The following is a T cell receptor (beta chain) sequence with its context. Its antigen is currently unknown. Use of 60 Vbeta and 13 Jbeta primers characterized the PCR. Sequencing used immunoSEQ multiplex PCR; TCRdb keeps in-frame clones, though not all of them. The sample carries about 130,000 clones, more than 65% recorded once. The data are from a study of cytomegalovirus exposure and HLA in healthy donors. Overall study findings and caveats: The authors listed some 160 TCR beta chains as cytomegalovirus-associated. Solely CMV serostatus was available to characterize immune exposure. Per a later analysis, 15,000 to 20,000 TCR beta sequences showed association with HLA alleles at 0.05 false discovery rate.

In germline, CDR1 is MDHEN, CDR2 SYDVKM. There are 16 residues in the CDR3. The trim removed 4 bases at V and 3 bases at J, leaving 4 bases unmatched. The receptor was derived from a male donor in good health and CMV-seropositive. Sequencing was carried out using PBMCs. This chain uses TRBV28 with TRBJ1-5; 12 bases align to TRBD1. The chain's CDR3 is CASSSRDRGPNQPQHF. The CDR3 DNA reads as TGTGCCAGCAGTTCTAGGGACAGGGGGCCCAATCAGCCCCAGCATTTT.